The 27 T cell receptor beta chains below all came from one sample that was sequenced in a study of cytomegalovirus exposure and HLA in healthy donors. Amplification used 60 Vbeta primers and 13 Jbeta primers. The table came from immunoSEQ multiplex PCR; TCRdb's copy has only in-frame clones and leaves some out. The sample shows approximately 150,000 clones, roughly 80% of them seen only once. Sequencing was carried out using PBMCs. The receptors originated from a woman in her twenties or thirties in good health and CMV-seronegative.

Here the CDR3 DNA reads TGTGCCAGTAGTGGACAGGCTAATGAAAAACTGTTTTTT. This encodes CASSGQANEKLFF. The V gene is TRBV19, the J gene TRBJ1-4; 7 nucleotides match TRBD1. J gave up 3 bases and V 5 bases, and 0 bases lay outside the gene matches. The CDR3 loop spans 13 amino acids. The germline gives CDR1 LNHDA, CDR2 SQIVND (reference sequence). The full variable domain, in which reference TRBV19 and TRBJ1-4 provide the parts outside the CDR3, is DGGITQSPKYLFRKEGQNVTLSCEQNLNHDAMYWYRQDPGQGLRLIYYSQIVNDFQKGDIAEGYSVSREKKESFPLTVTSAQKNPTAFYLCASSGQANEKLFFGSGTQLSVL.

This clone has only one observation. The chain is built from TRBV19 and TRBJ1-3; 7 bases align to TRBD1. The trim removed 3 bases at V and 0 bases at J, leaving 5 bases unmatched. Germline lookup yields CDR1 LNHDA and CDR2 SQIVND (reference sequence). The CDR3 sequence is 16 residues long. CDR3 nucleotides: TGTGCCAGTAGTATTCGACAGGGCAGCTCTGGAAACACCATATATTTT. Translation gives CASSIRQGSSGNTIYF. Filled out from reference TRBV19 and TRBJ1-3, the complete variable domain reads DGGITQSPKYLFRKEGQNVTLSCEQNLNHDAMYWYRQDPGQGLRLIYYSQIVNDFQKGDIAEGYSVSREKKESFPLTVTSAQKNPTAFYLCASSIRQGSSGNTIYFGEGSWLTVV.

The CDR3 is CASSIGRNNEQFF. CDR3 sequence (DNA): TGTGCCAGTAGTATAGGCAGAAACAATGAGCAGTTCTTC. The chain combines TRBV19 with TRBJ2-1; D gene uncertain. The germline V and J ends were trimmed by 1 base and 5 bases, with 6 bases remaining between them. This CDR3 is 13 amino acids long. Germline V lookup: CDR1 LNHDA, CDR2 SQIVND (reference sequence).

The J gene is TRBJ2-1, the V gene TRBV7-3; D is possibly TRBD1 (5 bases). Trimming pared 7 bases from V and 3 bases from J, leaving 13 bases between. CDR3 length equals 14 residues. Germline V gives CDR1 SGHTA, CDR2 FQGTGA. The CDR3 reads CASKVGVDYNEQFF. The CDR3 region has the DNA TGTGCCAGCAAAGTAGGGGTGGACTACAATGAGCAGTTCTTC.

The chain employs TRBV5-1 and TRBJ2-6; 7 nucleotides align to TRBD1. CDR3 length: 18 residues. Losses at the gene ends were 4 bases for V and 0 bases for J; bases not matched to a gene: 10. Germline V gene lookup returns CDR1 SGHRS and CDR2 YFSETQ. The CDR3: CASSLLTGASSGANVLTF. The DNA for the CDR3 is TGCGCCAGCAGCCTATTAACAGGGGCTAGCTCTGGGGCCAACGTCCTGACTTTC.

The rearrangement uses TRBV5-1 and TRBJ2-7, with 12 bases lining up with TRBD2. In germline, CDR1 is SGHRS, CDR2 YFSETQ. V shed 1 base, J shed 9 bases, and the junction held 2 bases outside the gene matches. The CDR3 runs 13 residues. CDR3 region: CASSLTSGRRQYF. The CDR3 DNA reads TGCGCCAGCAGCTTGACTAGCGGGAGGAGGCAGTACTTC.

The chain couples TRBV9 to TRBJ1-3; 10 bases line up with TRBD1. The CDR3 is 15 residues long. From germline, CDR1 is SGDLS and CDR2 YYNGEE. Unmatched junction bases numbered 6, after V lost 4 bases and J lost 5 bases. CDR3 sequence (DNA): TGTGCCAGCAGCCCTCGACAGGGGGCCAGAAACACCATATATTTT. Protein product: CASSPRQGARNTIYF.

The chain couples TRBV2 to TRBJ1-1; TRBD1 matches at 9 bases. Germline CDR1 SNHLY, CDR2 FYNNEI. V dropped 6 bases and J dropped 5; count of bases not matched to a gene: 10. This CDR3 is 15 amino acids long. The CDR3 DNA is TGTGCCAGCAGCCCTCCGGGACAGGGAGTTACTGAAGCTTTCTTT. This codes for CASSPPGQGVTEAFF.

This clone has just a few counts. This chain connects TRBV7-6 to TRBJ2-7; D not resolved. Trimming removed 1 base from V and 5 bases from J, with 15 bases in between. Germline values: CDR1 SGHVS, CDR2 FNYEAQ. This CDR3 contains 15 residues. The DNA of the CDR3 is TGTGCCAGCAGCTTAGAGTTGGGCGTGATCAACGAGCAGTACTTC. This sequence encodes CASSLELGVINEQYF.

This clone was seen just once. The V gene is TRBV7-9, the J gene TRBJ2-3; 7 nucleotides match TRBD2. The germline CDR1 and CDR2 sequences are SEHNR and FQNEAQ (reference sequence). Unmatched junction bases numbered 7, after V lost 0 bases and J lost 4 bases. The CDR3 is 16 residues long. CDR3 protein: CASSLAPGGYADTQYF. The CDR3 DNA sequence: TGTGCCAGCAGCTTAGCGCCGGGAGGTTACGCAGATACGCAGTATTTT.

This chain joins TRBV4-1 and TRBJ2-1; TRBD2 agrees at 13 bases. Germline V gives CDR1 MGHRA, CDR2 YSYEKL. The CDR3 has 15 amino acids. The V segment lost 5 bases and the J segment 15 bases; nucleotides outside the gene matches: 13. CDR3 bases: TGCGCCAGCAGCACAGAGACTAGCGGGAGGAGCTGGCCGTTCTTC. It codes for CASSTETSGRSWPFF.

The count of this clone is one. The chain carries TRBV7-6 and TRBJ2-1, with 7 nucleotides matching TRBD2. The CDR3 contains 14 residues. Losses at the gene ends were 0 bases for V and 7 bases for J; bases not matched to a gene: 3. CDR1 and CDR2 (germline): SGHVS, FNYEAQ. Here the CDR3 DNA reads TGTGCCAGCAGCTTAGCCCAGGGAGGGAATGAGCAGTTCTTC. Its protein product is CASSLAQGGNEQFF.

This clone was observed a single time. The chain carries TRBV7-9 and TRBJ2-7; 7 bases align to TRBD1. Trimming cost V 4 bases and J 3 bases; bases outside gene matches: 12. Germline V gene sequence: CDR1 SEHNR, CDR2 FQNEAQ (reference sequence). The CDR3 spans 16 residues. The CDR3 sequence is CASSYTISRGYYEQYF. The CDR3 DNA sequence: TGTGCCAGCAGCTACACGATCTCCAGGGGGTACTACGAGCAGTACTTC.

The chain carries TRBV9 and TRBJ2-2; a possible D gene is TRBD2 (5 bases). The CDR3 has 15 amino acids. The germline V gene has CDR1 SGDLS and CDR2 YYNGEE. Trimming shortened V by 4 bases and J by 2 bases, and 12 bases separated the two germline ends. CDR3 DNA sequence: TGTGCCAGCAGCCCAAGAGGGCAAAACACCGGGGAGCTGTTTTTT. This gives the protein CASSPRGQNTGELFF.

The chain combines TRBV5-1 with TRBJ2-3, with 8 bases aligning to TRBD2. Per germline, CDR1 SGHRS and CDR2 YFSETQ. The CDR3 contains 16 residues. The junction had 9 bases not matched to a gene; V was cut back by 4 bases and J by 2 bases. The CDR3 region is CASSLTYSGNTDTQYF. The CDR3 DNA follows: TGCGCCAGCAGCCTGACTTATAGCGGGAACACAGATACGCAGTATTTT.

The chain has TRBV6-1 and TRBJ1-1; 9 bases fit TRBD1. The trim removed 3 bases at V and 4 bases at J, leaving 12 bases unmatched. The CDR3 is 17 residues long. CDR1 is MNHNS, CDR2 SASEGT, per germline. CDR3 coding DNA: TGTGCCAGCAGTGACCGGGACAGGGTTTTGGTCGGCACTGAAGCTTTCTTT. As protein: CASSDRDRVLVGTEAFF.

V usage is TRBV10-2 and J usage is TRBJ1-3; D is unclear. Trimming took 2 bases from V and 2 from J, leaving 10 bases between them. This CDR3 region has 15 residues. Per the germline V gene, CDR1 is WSHSY and CDR2 is SAAADI. CDR3 sequence reads: CASSETSRPGNTIYF. Written as DNA, the CDR3 is TGCGCCAGCAGTGAGACTAGTCGACCTGGAAACACCATATATTTT.

The chain is built from TRBV6-1 and TRBJ2-6, with D possibly being TRBD2 (7 bases). V was cut by 4 bases and J by 3 bases, with 19 bases left in between. Germline V gene data show CDR1 as MNHNS and CDR2 as SASEGT. This CDR3 has 18 amino acids. The CDR3 coding sequence is TGTGCCAGCAGTGCTTACGGGGGGCTCCCCCTTGGGGCCAACGTCCTGACTTTC. Translated, it gives CASSAYGGLPLGANVLTF.

This chain joins TRBV19 and TRBJ1-5, with 9 bases lining up with TRBD1. The J segment lost 0 bases and the V segment lost 5 bases, leaving 5 bases of the junction unmatched. The CDR3 contains 16 residues. Germline CDR1 reads LNHDA; CDR2 reads SQIVND (reference sequence). CDR3 loop: CASSPDRGYSNQPQHF. Here the CDR3 DNA reads TGTGCCAGTAGTCCGGACAGGGGTTATAGCAATCAGCCCCAGCATTTT.

Notes on this clone: The sample contains more than one DNA sequence encoding this CDR3. The gene calls are TRBV30 and TRBJ2-2; 7 bases line up with TRBD1. Germline V gene sequence: CDR1 GTSNPN, CDR2 SVGIG (reference sequence). With V trimmed by 0 bases and J by 3 bases, 4 bases remained unmatched. This CDR3 is built from 15 residues. The CDR3 reads CAWSVRDRDTGELFF. The DNA of the CDR3 is TGTGCCTGGAGTGTACGAGACAGGGACACCGGGGAGCTGTTTTTT.

A few counts support this clone. The chain couples TRBV7-6 to TRBJ2-7, with 10 bases identical to TRBD2. The germline V gene encodes CDR1 SGHVS and CDR2 FNYEAQ. CDR3 length equals 16 residues. Losses at the gene ends were 5 bases for V and 1 base for J; bases not matched to a gene: 8. CDR3 nucleotides: TGTGCCAGCAGCCCGCGAGGACTAGCGGCTTCCTACGAGCAGTACTTC. Translating gives CASSPRGLAASYEQYF.

V usage is TRBV13 and J usage is TRBJ2-1; D uncertain. V shed 4 bases and J shed 7 bases, with 11 bases lying between them. This CDR3 has 13 amino acids. Germline CDR1 PRHDT, CDR2 FYEKMQ (reference sequence). In nucleotides, the CDR3 is TGTGCCAGCAGCTCGCGTCGGGTAAATGAGCAGTTCTTC. This gives the protein CASSSRRVNEQFF.

Note on this clone: At one of its ends the junction is not consistent with the germline gene, which may arise from a read error. V is TRBV11-3 and J is TRBJ1-1, with D tentatively TRBD1 (6 bases). From germline, CDR1 is SGHNT and CDR2 YENEEA. CDR3 size: 13 residues. The CDR3 coding sequence is TGTGCCAGCAGCTGGACAGTGAACACTGAAACTTTCTTT. Amino acid sequence: CASSWTVNTETFF.

The chain has TRBV7-8 and TRBJ1-6, with a possible D match to TRBD1 (5 bases). The CDR3 extends over 15 amino acids. Per germline, CDR1 SGHVS and CDR2 FQNEAQ. V was pared by 5 bases and J by 9 bases, with 17 bases between. The CDR3 coding sequence is TGTGCCAGCAGCCGGATCGGGGGTTTAGGTTCACCCCTCCACTTT. Translating gives CASSRIGGLGSPLHF.

V usage is TRBV7-6 and J usage is TRBJ2-3; weak D call: TRBD1 (6 bases). Trimming removed 4 bases from V and 7 bases from J, with 15 bases in between. Germline V gene lookup returns CDR1 SGHVS and CDR2 FNYEAQ. The CDR3 is 14 residues long. CDR3 region: CASSSSTGANTQYF. The CDR3 DNA follows: TGTGCCAGCAGCTCCTCGACAGGAGCTAATACGCAGTATTTT.

The V gene is TRBV5-4, the J gene TRBJ1-2, with a possible D match to TRBD1 (6 bases). The CDR3 consists of 15 residues. Germline loops: CDR1 SGHNT, CDR2 YYREEE (reference sequence). V was clipped by 4 bases and J by 4 bases, with 17 bases between them. The CDR3 loop is CASSPSVVRGYGYTF. The DNA of the CDR3 is TGTGCCAGCAGCCCCAGCGTGGTCAGGGGCTATGGCTACACCTTC. The whole variable domain, filled in from reference TRBV5-4 and TRBJ1-2, reads ETGVTQSPTHLIKTRGQQVTLRCSSQSGHNTVSWYQQALGQGPQFIFQYYREEENGRGNFPPRFSGLQFPNYSSELNVNALELDDSALYLCASSPSVVRGYGYTFGSGTRLTVV.

The J gene is TRBJ2-3, the V gene TRBV7-2; TRBD2 aligns across 14 bases. Germline CDR1 is SGHTA and CDR2 is FQGNSA. The J segment lost 8 bases and the V segment lost 3 bases, leaving 13 bases of the junction unmatched. The CDR3 runs 18 residues. CDR3 sequence: CASSLISGTSGSDGTQYF. CDR3 nucleotides: TGTGCCAGCAGCTTGATCTCCGGGACTAGCGGGAGTGATGGTACGCAGTATTTT.